These 14 T cell receptor beta chains share one sample of origin, sequenced in a study of CD8 T cells in ankylosing spondylitis. Via MiXCR, TCRdb re-called the 5' RACE reads, giving one row per CDR3 protein. The sample lists approximately 340,000 distinct CDR3 sequences; 14% to 15% were seen once. The sequenced sample consisted of blood, either unsorted or a sorted T cell fraction (not recorded which). Receptors were obtained from a male donor with ankylosing spondylitis or in good health (not recorded which).

This chain connects TRBV7-8 to TRBJ1-2; 8 bases line up with TRBD1. The V gene end was trimmed by 2 bases and the J gene end by 8 bases; junction bases not matched to a gene: 4. CDR1 and CDR2 from the germline V gene are SGHVS and FQNEAQ. The CDR3 has 13 residues. This CDR3 reads CASSLQDRVGYTF. CDR3 in DNA: TGTGCCAGCAGCTTACAGGACAGGGTGGGCTACACCTTC.

This clonotype occurred many times. This chain uses TRBV5-1 with TRBJ1-1, with D possibly TRBD1 on 6 matching bases. This CDR3 is built from 14 residues. The germline V gene has CDR1 SGHRS and CDR2 YFSETQ. Deletions cut 4 bases from V and 5 bases from J, with 15 bases between. The CDR3: CASSTTGSGTEAFF. CDR3 in DNA: TGCGCCAGCAGCACCACAGGGTCGGGGACTGAAGCTTTCTTT.

This clonotype was seen only a few times. The rearrangement joins TRBV9 to TRBJ1-1; TRBD1 agrees at 9 bases. The CDR3 extends over 14 amino acids. Germline V gives CDR1 SGDLS, CDR2 YYNGEE. V shed 2 bases and J 5 bases; nucleotides not matched to a gene: 4. In DNA, the CDR3 is TGTGCCAGCAGCGTCCTACAGGGGGCAACTGAAGCTTTCTTT. Encoded protein: CASSVLQGATEAFF.

This clonotype appeared many times. The chain uses TRBV11-2 and TRBJ2-1, with TRBD2 matching over 8 bases. The length of the CDR3 is 16 residues. Germline CDR1 SGHAT, CDR2 FQNNGV. V gave up 2 bases and J gave up 9 bases; unmatched junction bases: 12. The DNA of the CDR3 is TGTGCCAGCAGCTTATACCCAGCGGGAGCTGATACTGAGCAGTTCTTC. This translates into CASSLYPAGADTEQFF.

The J gene is TRBJ2-7, the V gene TRBV7-2; 10 bases match TRBD2. CDR1 SGHTA and CDR2 FQGNSA come from the germline V gene. The CDR3 runs to 13 residues. The junction had 4 bases not matched to a gene; V was cut back by 5 bases and J by 6 bases. The CDR3 sequence: CASSPRLAGEQYF. The DNA of the CDR3 is TGTGCCAGCAGCCCCCGACTAGCGGGCGAGCAGTACTTC. Complete variable domain (other parts from reference TRBV7-2 and TRBJ2-7): GAGVSQSPSNKVTEKGKDVELRCDPISGHTALYWYRQSLGQGLEFLIYFQGNSAPDKSGLPSDRFSAERTGGSVSTLTIQRTQQEDSAVYLCASSPRLAGEQYFGPGTRLTVT.

The chain uses TRBV12-3 or TRBV12-4 and TRBJ1-2, with D tentatively TRBD1 (6 bases). The CDR3 consists of 12 residues. V was cut by 6 bases and J by 8 bases, with 13 bases left in between. This CDR3 is CASSRGGGGYTF. The CDR3 DNA reads as TGTGCCAGCAGCCGAGGCGGGGGCGGCTACACCTTC.

This clonotype was found a few times. The chain employs TRBV12-3 or TRBV12-4 and TRBJ1-2; 8 bases line up with TRBD1. The CDR3 is made up of 13 amino acids. Trimming cost V 4 bases and J 7 bases; bases outside gene matches: 5. For the CDR3, the DNA is TGTGCCAGCAGTTCGACCGGGACAGGTGGCTACACCTTC. It codes for CASSSTGTGGYTF.

V usage is TRBV5-1 and J usage is TRBJ2-1, with 10 bases aligning to TRBD2. The CDR3 consists of 17 residues. Trimming removed 1 base from V and 8 bases from J; junction bases left unmatched: 12. The V gene's germline CDR1 is SGHRS and CDR2 YFSETQ. The DNA of the CDR3 is TGCGCCAGCAGCTTGCGGACTAGCGGTATCCCGAGGGATGAGCAGTTCTTC. Its translation: CASSLRTSGIPRDEQFF.

The CDR3: CASSPPTISDGYTF. Written as DNA, the CDR3 is TGTGCCAGCAGCCCCCCCACAATTAGCGATGGCTACACCTTC. This sequence joins TRBV5-5 and TRBJ1-2; D unclear. The CDR3 is 14 amino acids. Per germline, CDR1 SGHKS and CDR2 YYEKEE (reference sequence). Trimming took off 4 bases at V and 6 bases at J, with 16 bases between the two ends.

V and J are TRBV25-1 and TRBJ2-7, with 9 bases identical to TRBD1. The CDR3 spans 16 residues. V trimming: 4 bases; J trimming: 3 bases; junction bases outside the gene matches: 10. From germline, CDR1 is MGHDK and CDR2 SYGVNS. CDR3 protein: CASSVGTGRALYEQYF. The CDR3 DNA sequence: TGTGCCAGCAGTGTGGGGACAGGGAGGGCACTCTACGAGCAGTACTTC.

At least ten counts were recorded for this clonotype. V gene TRBV4-1 combines with J gene TRBJ1-2; weak D call: TRBD1 (6 bases). The germline CDR1 and CDR2 sequences are MGHRA and YSYEKL. Trimming shortened V by 0 bases and J by 7 bases, and 30 bases separated the two germline ends. This CDR3 region has 20 residues. This CDR3 is CASSQETRRWGAQGFGGYTF. The CDR3 DNA follows: TGCGCCAGCAGCCAAGAGACCCGGAGGTGGGGGGCTCAAGGCTTCGGTGGCTACACCTTC.

The chain has TRBV12-3 or TRBV12-4 and TRBJ1-6, with D maybe TRBD1 (5 bases). This CDR3 is built from 13 residues. The ends were cut back, 10 bases at V and 4 bases at J, with 11 bases in the middle. CDR3 DNA sequence: TGTGCCACCCAAAGACAGTATAATTCACCCCTCCACTTT. It yields the protein CATQRQYNSPLHF.

At least ten counts were recorded for this clonotype. DNA for the CDR3: TGTGCCAGCAGTTCGACATGGGGGGGTCAGCCCCACGAGCAGTACTTC. As protein: CASSSTWGGQPHEQYF. The chain uses TRBV7-9 and TRBJ2-7; 7 bases line up with TRBD2. This CDR3 is 16 amino acids long. V lost 6 bases, J lost 5 bases, and 16 bases stayed unmatched. Germline lookup yields CDR1 SEHNR and CDR2 FQNEAQ (reference sequence).

This clonotype showed up just a few times. The CDR3 coding sequence is TGCAGTGCTAGTACCGGGACTAGCGGGATGTTTGAGCAGTTCTTC. This sequence encodes CSASTGTSGMFEQFF. The chain links TRBV20-1 to TRBJ2-1, with 13 positions matching TRBD2. CDR3 size: 15 residues. Germline V lookup: CDR1 DFQATT, CDR2 SNEGSKA (reference sequence). Losses at the gene ends were 3 bases for V and 9 bases for J; bases not matched to a gene: 8.